A selection of T cell receptor beta chains follows, all from one sample in a study of T cells in Graves' hyperthyroidism and ophthalmopathy. TCRdb re-derived calls from the multiplex PCR reads in MiXCR, one entry per CDR3 protein. The table has some 250,000 distinct CDR3 sequences, about 15% seen once. The sequenced sample consisted of blood. These TCRs come from a woman aged 40 to 50 with Graves' hyperthyroidism that later progressed to Graves' ophthalmopathy. The CDR3 runs from the conserved cysteine through the conserved F or W.

V gene | CDR3 protein
TRBV7-2 | CASSLAFGTSGSTDTQYF
TRBV4-3 | CASSQAQTDSGANVLTF
TRBV28 | CASQDFPLGLEQFF
TRBV7-8 | CASSLRLAGGQETQYF
TRBV5-5 | CASSFVSNTEAFF
TRBV2 | CASSDSYNSPLHF
TRBV5-1 | CASSLGLAAIYNEQFF
TRBV15 | CATSRDSLETQYF
TRBV20-1 | CSAKFGGYTF
TRBV24-1 | CATSEVGVSYNEQFF
TRBV20-1 | CSAISFTWYQETQYF
TRBV20-1 | CSARRLAGGVSGEQFF
TRBV7-9 | CATRGGGYEQYF
TRBV7-9 | CASSSTGLGYTF
TRBV20-1 | CSARVGETQYF
TRBV19 | CASSIGTAAYGYTF
TRBV4-1 | CASSQVQSGRVRETQYF
TRBV20-1 | CSARDTGIGTEAFF
TRBV20-1 | CSAGEAVYRYNEQFF
TRBV4-1 | CASSPGVHQFF
TRBV6-1 | CASSVRRTDPYEQYF
TRBV28 | CASTQGGSYEQYF
TRBV7-4 | CASSFRRVYSNQPQHF
TRBV11-2 | CASSLAGQLNTEAFF
TRBV5-1 | CASSFRGTYQETQYF
TRBV12-3/TRBV12-4 | CASSLSASGRGGEQFF
TRBV6-1 | CASSETGGSGNQPQHF
TRBV13 | CASSLALAVTYEQYF
TRBV6-1 | CASRTGFRDGYTF
TRBV25-1 | CASSELGSYNEQFF
TRBV3-1 | CASSQWRRSSGNTIYF
TRBV7-2 | CASSPTSGRGKNEQFF
TRBV15 | CATSRVNPGQGRLWEQYF
TRBV7-8 | CASSFIPDRRNSPLHF
TRBV6-1 | CATQGGIAKNIQYF
TRBV12-5 | CASGLLPGTSGRSYNEQFF
TRBV2 | CASSETGGADTQYF
TRBV12-3/TRBV12-4 | CASSPMGRGWAEAFF
TRBV5-1 | CASSIPTWTGGVDEQYF
TRBV30 | CAWSRAGTGGAFDEKLFF
TRBV28 | CASVSRTLSSSGNTIYF
TRBV5-5 | CASSGDRDPGGTQYF
TRBV6-1 | CASSDFYGGRGYEQYF
TRBV4-1 | CASSQGPGQGNTEAFF
TRBV10-3 | CAIRAGGEETQYF
TRBV18 | CASSPGGGRRSQHF
TRBV20-1 | CSAQKTSGRRLGTGELFF
TRBV20-1 | CSARDRDSTYEQYF
TRBV12-3/TRBV12-4 | CASSLIPQQGGGYTF
TRBV5-1 | CASSWDSHSGANVLTF
TRBV29-1 | CSVEDHYRDKGTDTQYF
TRBV7-9 | CASSDDRISGNTIYF
TRBV5-1 | CASSLEPGGVLGYTF
TRBV19 | CASSKEVTGRSGANVLTF
TRBV6-5 | CASSYSTTAEAFF
TRBV27 | CASSTNLKRDYGIQYF
TRBV12-3/TRBV12-4 | CASSLRGKTGELFF
TRBV7-3 | CASSLVDGNGYTF
TRBV5-1 | CASSLVAGLDNEQFF